One sample yielded the 6 T cell receptor beta chains listed below, sequenced in a study of cytomegalovirus exposure and HLA in healthy donors. Assay used: immunoSEQ multiplex PCR; TCRdb lists only in-frame clones, some missing. The sample lists 65,000 or so clones; roughly 94% were seen once. Material for sequencing was PBMCs. The receptors shown here come from a man between 18 and 29 years old in good health and CMV-seropositive.

The chain carries TRBV7-2 and TRBJ2-7; D might be TRBD2 (6 bases). The germline gives CDR1 SGHTA, CDR2 FQGNSA. V was trimmed by 4 bases and J by 7 bases, leaving 14 bases between them. The CDR3 length is 13 residues. This CDR3 reads CASSWTTLGEQYF. CDR3 in DNA: TGTGCCAGCAGCTGGACTACGCTGGGGGAGCAGTACTTC.

This clone was seen only once. V usage is TRBV6-5 and J usage is TRBJ1-1; D uncertain. V was shortened by 7 bases and J by 0 bases, with 12 bases between the two germline ends. CDR3 length: 14 amino acids. CDR1 is MNHEY and CDR2 is SVGAGI in the germline V gene. CDR3 sequence: CASTPAGMNTEAFF. As DNA, the CDR3 is TGTGCCAGCACTCCGGCGGGCATGAACACTGAAGCTTTCTTT.

The count of this clone is one. The rearrangement uses TRBV4-1 and TRBJ1-6; TRBD1 agrees at 9 bases. The V gene's germline CDR1 is MGHRA and CDR2 YSYEKL. The CDR3 covers 18 residues. V was clipped by 3 bases and J by 1 base; unmatched bases: 7. DNA of the CDR3: TGCGCCAGCAGCCAGGGACAGGGCAGATCGTCCTATAATTCACCCCTCCACTTT. As protein: CASSQGQGRSSYNSPLHF.

CDR3 sequence (DNA): TGTGCCAGCAGCTTAGGCCAACTAGCGGGATACGCGAACACCGGGGAGCTGTTTTTT. It translates to CASSLGQLAGYANTGELFF. V is TRBV7-9 and J is TRBJ2-2, with 10 bases lining up with TRBD2. Unmatched junction bases numbered 8, after V lost 1 base and J lost 0 bases. In germline, CDR1 is SEHNR, CDR2 FQNEAQ (reference sequence). There are 19 residues in the CDR3.

As DNA, the CDR3 is TGTGCCAGCAGCCAAAGGGCGGGAGGGAACACCGGGGAGCTGTTTTTT. Translated, it gives CASSQRAGGNTGELFF. This chain uses TRBV7-3 with TRBJ2-2; 8 positions match TRBD2. Germline CDR1 SGHTA, CDR2 FQGTGA. The V gene end was trimmed by 5 bases and the J gene end by 1 base; junction bases not matched to a gene: 6. CDR3 length: 16 amino acids.

V and J are TRBV11-2 and TRBJ1-2; no reliable D call. The germline V gene encodes CDR1 SGHAT and CDR2 FQNNGV. The ends were cut back, 5 bases at V and 8 bases at J, with 21 bases in the middle. This CDR3 comprises 15 residues. Here the CDR3 reads CASSGNIGLVDGYTF. DNA of the CDR3: TGTGCCAGCAGCGGCAACATAGGTCTAGTTGACGGCTACACCTTC.